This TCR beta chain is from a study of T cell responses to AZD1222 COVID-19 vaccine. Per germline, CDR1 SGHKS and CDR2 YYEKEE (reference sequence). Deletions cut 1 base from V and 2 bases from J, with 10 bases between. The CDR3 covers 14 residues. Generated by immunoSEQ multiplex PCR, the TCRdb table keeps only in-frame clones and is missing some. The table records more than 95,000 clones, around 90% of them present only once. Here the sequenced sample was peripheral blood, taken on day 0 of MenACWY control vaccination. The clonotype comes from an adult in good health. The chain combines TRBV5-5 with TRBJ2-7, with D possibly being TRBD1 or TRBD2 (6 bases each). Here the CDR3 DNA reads TGTGCCAGCAGCTTGTATGGGGGGCCCTACGAGCAGTACTTC. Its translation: CASSLYGGPYEQYF. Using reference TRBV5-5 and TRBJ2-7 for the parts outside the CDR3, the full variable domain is DAGVTQSPTHLIKTRGQQVTLRCSPISGHKSVSWYQQVLGQGPQFIFQYYEKEERGRGNFPDRFSARQFPNYSSELNVNALLLGDSALYLCASSLYGGPYEQYFGPGTRLTVT.